This is a list of T cell receptor beta chains from one sample in a study of blood T cell repertoires in COVID-19. TCRdb's copy holds only in-frame clones and misses some; the assay was immunoSEQ multiplex PCR. The repertoire includes tens of thousands of clones, 70% to 90% of them detected once, and 15% to 20% sits in the top ten. Sequenced input: peripheral blood. These receptors all come from a human donor in a cohort sampled during active COVID-19. Both conserved end residues are part of each CDR3. Fields, in order: V gene, clone size, D gene, J gene, CDR3 DNA, CDR3 protein. A D gene is named only where the DNA matches it firmly. The size of a clone is reported for some rows only, either as once, few or many, or as a class for expanded clones.

V gene: TRBV20-1
clone size: -
D gene: TRBD1
J gene: TRBJ1-1
CDR3 DNA: TGCAGTGCCCAGGGGGCCACTGAAGCTTTCTTT
CDR3 protein: CSAQGATEAFF

V gene: TRBV18
clone size: -
D gene: -
J gene: TRBJ1-2
CDR3 DNA: TGTGCCAGCTCCGCAGGGGACTATGGCTACACCTTC
CDR3 protein: CASSAGDYGYTF

V gene: TRBV7-6
clone size: -
D gene: -
J gene: TRBJ2-7
CDR3 DNA: TGTGCCAGCAGCTTAGAACGGGGATCAACCTACGAGCAGTACTTC
CDR3 protein: CASSLERGSTYEQYF

V gene: TRBV11-2
clone size: -
D gene: TRBD1
J gene: TRBJ1-5
CDR3 DNA: TGTGCCAGCAGCCCCACGGACAGGGGAGGGAATCAGCCCCAGCATTTT
CDR3 protein: CASSPTDRGGNQPQHF

V gene: TRBV9
clone size: once
D gene: -
J gene: TRBJ1-5
CDR3 DNA: TGTGCCAGCAGCGTAGGAGTCACAGGGTTACAGCCCCAGCATTTT
CDR3 protein: CASSVGVTGLQPQHF

V gene: TRBV3-1/TRBV3-2
clone size: -
D gene: TRBD1
J gene: TRBJ1-4
CDR3 DNA: TGTGCCAGCAGCCTTTCACAGGGGGGCTGGGAAAAACTGTTTTTT
CDR3 protein: CASSLSQGGWEKLFF

V gene: TRBV5-1
clone size: -
D gene: -
J gene: TRBJ2-1
CDR3 DNA: TGCGCCAGCAGCTTGGCCGTCGGAGCCACCTACAATGAGCAGTTCTTC
CDR3 protein: CASSLAVGATYNEQFF

V gene: TRBV6-2/TRBV6-3
clone size: -
D gene: TRBD1
J gene: TRBJ1-2
CDR3 DNA: TGTGCCAGCAGCCTACCCGGGACAGGGAACGACTACACCTTC
CDR3 protein: CASSLPGTGNDYTF

V gene: TRBV7-6
clone size: -
D gene: TRBD1
J gene: TRBJ1-2
CDR3 DNA: TGTGCCAGCAGCTACCCCCCCGGGACAGGGTCTGGCTACACCTTC
CDR3 protein: CASSYPPGTGSGYTF

V gene: TRBV10-3
clone size: -
D gene: TRBD1
J gene: TRBJ1-3
CDR3 DNA: TGTGCCATCAGTGGGAAACGGGACAGGGGAAACACCATATATTTT
CDR3 protein: CAISGKRDRGNTIYF

V gene: TRBV9
clone size: -
D gene: -
J gene: TRBJ2-7
CDR3 DNA: TGTGCCAGCAGCGTAGACCCCCGGGGGGCCCTCTACGAGCAGTACTTC
CDR3 protein: CASSVDPRGALYEQYF

V gene: TRBV12-3/TRBV12-4
clone size: -
D gene: TRBD1
J gene: TRBJ1-5
CDR3 DNA: TGTGCCAGCAGGGACAGGGAAGATCAGCCCCAGCATTTT
CDR3 protein: CASRDREDQPQHF

V gene: TRBV4-3
clone size: -
D gene: TRBD1
J gene: TRBJ1-2
CDR3 DNA: TGCGCCAGCAGCCAAGGGACAGGGGGCCGGGGAGGCTACACCTTC
CDR3 protein: CASSQGTGGRGGYTF

V gene: TRBV7-8
clone size: -
D gene: TRBD2
J gene: TRBJ2-3
CDR3 DNA: TGTGCCAGCAGCTTAGAAAGCGGGGGGGCGGGAGATACGCAGTATTTT
CDR3 protein: CASSLESGGAGDTQYF

V gene: TRBV19
clone size: -
D gene: -
J gene: TRBJ2-7
CDR3 DNA: TGTGCCAGTAGTATGAGTCGGTCCTCCTTCTCCTACGAGCAGTACTTC
CDR3 protein: CASSMSRSSFSYEQYF

V gene: TRBV24-1
clone size: -
D gene: -
J gene: TRBJ2-7
CDR3 DNA: TGTGCCACCAGTCGCCAGGGATTCAACGAGCAGTACTTC
CDR3 protein: CATSRQGFNEQYF

V gene: TRBV15
clone size: -
D gene: -
J gene: TRBJ1-2
CDR3 DNA: TGTGCCACCAGCAGAGATCCCAGGGAAGAACGCGGCTACACCTTC
CDR3 protein: CATSRDPREERGYTF

V gene: TRBV6-6
clone size: once
D gene: TRBD2
J gene: TRBJ2-7
CDR3 DNA: TGTGCCAGTGTAGCGGGGGGCTCTTTGGGCGAGCAGTACTTC
CDR3 protein: CASVAGGSLGEQYF

V gene: TRBV19
clone size: -
D gene: TRBD1
J gene: TRBJ1-2
CDR3 DNA: TGTGCCAGTAGTTCGACAGGGGAATATGGCTACACCTTC
CDR3 protein: CASSSTGEYGYTF

V gene: TRBV25-1
clone size: -
D gene: -
J gene: TRBJ2-5
CDR3 DNA: TGTGCCAGCAGTGGGGGCCAGACCCAGTACTTC
CDR3 protein: CASSGGQTQYF

V gene: TRBV5-4
clone size: -
D gene: -
J gene: TRBJ2-1
CDR3 DNA: TGTGCCAGCAGCGGACCCAGGGTAGGTGAGCAGTTCTTC
CDR3 protein: CASSGPRVGEQFF

V gene: TRBV5-1
clone size: -
D gene: -
J gene: TRBJ2-2
CDR3 DNA: TGCGCCAGCAGCTTGGAGGGTCAGGGCGCCGGGGAGCTGTTTTTT
CDR3 protein: CASSLEGQGAGELFF

V gene: TRBV11-2
clone size: few
D gene: -
J gene: TRBJ1-2
CDR3 DNA: TGTGCCAGCAGCTCAGGGGCGTATGGCTACACCTTC
CDR3 protein: CASSSGAYGYTF

V gene: TRBV19
clone size: -
D gene: -
J gene: TRBJ2-3
CDR3 DNA: TGTGCCAGTAGTCCAGGACCGGCGGGGGATACGCAGTATTTT
CDR3 protein: CASSPGPAGDTQYF

V gene: TRBV10-1
clone size: -
D gene: -
J gene: TRBJ2-2
CDR3 DNA: TGCGCCAGCAGAGAGGGGCCCCAAGGCGGGGAGCTGTTTTTT
CDR3 protein: CASREGPQGGELFF

V gene: TRBV19
clone size: -
D gene: TRBD2
J gene: TRBJ2-3
CDR3 DNA: TGTGCCAGTAGTGACGGACTAGCGGGGACCACAGATACGCAGTATTTT
CDR3 protein: CASSDGLAGTTDTQYF

V gene: TRBV4-3
clone size: -
D gene: -
J gene: TRBJ2-3
CDR3 DNA: TGCGCCAGCAGTCCGACAGGGAGGAATACGCAGTATTTT
CDR3 protein: CASSPTGRNTQYF

V gene: TRBV19
clone size: -
D gene: TRBD1
J gene: TRBJ1-4
CDR3 DNA: TGTGCCAGTAGTCGGGACAGGAGTGAAAAACTGTTTTTT
CDR3 protein: CASSRDRSEKLFF

V gene: TRBV4-3
clone size: -
D gene: TRBD1
J gene: TRBJ1-4
CDR3 DNA: TGCGCCAGCAGCCAAGGTTTGGGACAGGGCAATGAAAAACTGTTTTTT
CDR3 protein: CASSQGLGQGNEKLFF

V gene: TRBV7-2
clone size: -
D gene: TRBD2
J gene: TRBJ2-1
CDR3 DNA: TGTGCCAGCAGCTTGACTAGCGGGGGGGCCGGGAACAATGAGCAGTTCTTC
CDR3 protein: CASSLTSGGAGNNEQFF

V gene: TRBV5-4
clone size: -
D gene: TRBD1
J gene: TRBJ2-1
CDR3 DNA: TGTGCCAGCAGCTTGTTTGGGACAGGGCAAGATGAGCAGTTCTTC
CDR3 protein: CASSLFGTGQDEQFF

V gene: TRBV4-3
clone size: -
D gene: -
J gene: TRBJ1-4
CDR3 DNA: TGCGCCAGCAGCCAAGATATGGAGAAGAATGAAAAACTGTTTTTT
CDR3 protein: CASSQDMEKNEKLFF

V gene: TRBV27
clone size: -
D gene: -
J gene: TRBJ2-2
CDR3 DNA: TGTGCCAGCCCCCGGGGATCGACCGGGGAGCTGTTTTTT
CDR3 protein: CASPRGSTGELFF

V gene: TRBV6-2/TRBV6-3
clone size: -
D gene: TRBD2
J gene: TRBJ2-5
CDR3 DNA: TGTGCCAGCAGTCACTCCCTTGGGACTAACCAAGAGACCCAGTACTTC
CDR3 protein: CASSHSLGTNQETQYF

V gene: TRBV5-6
clone size: -
D gene: -
J gene: TRBJ2-3
CDR3 DNA: TGTGCCAGCAGCAAGGACTGGGTTCGCACAGATACGCAGTATTTT
CDR3 protein: CASSKDWVRTDTQYF

V gene: TRBV16
clone size: few
D gene: -
J gene: TRBJ1-5
CDR3 DNA: TGTGCCAGCAGTGGACAGAGGGAACAGCCCCAGCATTTT
CDR3 protein: CASSGQREQPQHF

V gene: TRBV7-9
clone size: -
D gene: TRBD2
J gene: TRBJ2-7
CDR3 DNA: TGTGCCGTGGCGGGAGCCTACGAGCAGTACTTC
CDR3 protein: CAVAGAYEQYF

V gene: TRBV27
clone size: -
D gene: -
J gene: TRBJ1-2
CDR3 DNA: TGTGCCAGCAGTTTATGGGGCCGTAGGTGGTCCTATGGCTACACCTTC
CDR3 protein: CASSLWGRRWSYGYTF

V gene: TRBV7-2
clone size: -
D gene: TRBD1
J gene: TRBJ2-5
CDR3 DNA: TGTGCCAGCAGCTTAGTTGGGACAGGGGGTAAAGAGACCCAGTACTTC
CDR3 protein: CASSLVGTGGKETQYF

V gene: TRBV4-3
clone size: -
D gene: -
J gene: TRBJ2-2
CDR3 DNA: TGCGCCAGCAGCCAAGGAGACAGGCACAACACCGGGGAGCTGTTTTTT
CDR3 protein: CASSQGDRHNTGELFF

V gene: TRBV13
clone size: -
D gene: -
J gene: TRBJ1-6
CDR3 DNA: TGTGCCAGCAGCTTATACAGGGAAAATTCACCCCTCCACTTT
CDR3 protein: CASSLYRENSPLHF

V gene: TRBV18
clone size: -
D gene: TRBD1
J gene: TRBJ1-1
CDR3 DNA: TGTGCCAGCCACCCGGAGACAGGGGCTGCCACTGAAGCTTTCTTT
CDR3 protein: CASHPETGAATEAFF

V gene: TRBV4-3
clone size: -
D gene: TRBD1
J gene: TRBJ1-1
CDR3 DNA: TGCGCCAGCAGCCAAGACAGGGGGTGGACTGAAGCTTTCTTT
CDR3 protein: CASSQDRGWTEAFF

V gene: TRBV24-1
clone size: -
D gene: -
J gene: TRBJ2-7
CDR3 DNA: TGTGCCACCAGTGATCAGGACTCGAAAGGATCCTACGAGCAGTACTTC
CDR3 protein: CATSDQDSKGSYEQYF

V gene: TRBV24-1
clone size: -
D gene: TRBD1
J gene: TRBJ2-5
CDR3 DNA: TGTGCCACCAGTGGGGGACAGGCAATAGAGACCCAGTACTTC
CDR3 protein: CATSGGQAIETQYF

V gene: TRBV23-1
clone size: -
D gene: -
J gene: TRBJ2-7
CDR3 DNA: TGCGCCAGCCCCCGTTTCGAGCAGTACTTC
CDR3 protein: CASPRFEQYF

V gene: TRBV7-2
clone size: once
D gene: -
J gene: TRBJ1-1
CDR3 DNA: TGTGCCAGCAGCTTAAGCCGGCGGGAAGCTTTCTTT
CDR3 protein: CASSLSRREAFF

V gene: TRBV7-2
clone size: -
D gene: -
J gene: TRBJ2-5
CDR3 DNA: TGTGCCAGCAGCAAGGGGGGGGGTCGAGAGACCCAGTACTTC
CDR3 protein: CASSKGGGRETQYF